The 28 T cell receptor beta chains below all came from one sample that was sequenced in a study of cytomegalovirus exposure and HLA in healthy donors. Only in-frame clones appear in the TCRdb table, and some are missing; sequencing was by immunoSEQ multiplex PCR. The data contain 150,000 to 200,000 clones, 85% of them singletons. The sequencing sample was made of PBMCs. These receptors all come from a young man in good health and CMV-seropositive.

V is TRBV7-8 and J is TRBJ2-7, with 8 bases aligning to TRBD2. J lost 6 bases, V lost 2 bases, and 12 bases had no gene match. The CDR3 loop spans 16 amino acids. Germline CDR1 SGHVS, CDR2 FQNEAQ. The CDR3 loop is CASSLNRGLGGPEQYF. CDR3 bases: TGTGCCAGCAGCTTAAATCGGGGACTAGGGGGGCCCGAGCAGTACTTC. Supplemented by reference TRBV7-8 and TRBJ2-7, the full variable domain reads GAGVSQSPRYKVAKRGQDVALRCDPISGHVSLFWYQQALGQGPEFLTYFQNEAQLDKSGLPSDRFFAERPEGSVSTLKIQRTQQEDSAVYLCASSLNRGLGGPEQYFGPGTRLTVT.

This chain joins TRBV28 and TRBJ1-5; TRBD1 matches 12 bases. Germline V gives CDR1 MDHEN, CDR2 SYDVKM. The CDR3 is made up of 15 amino acids. With 6 bases clipped from V and 6 bases from J, the junction kept 6 bases outside the gene matches. The CDR3 DNA sequence: TGTGCCAGCAGCCGGGACAGGGGGCAGGGTCAGCCCCAGCATTTT. Its protein product is CASSRDRGQGQPQHF.

This clone was recorded only once. This chain connects TRBV10-1 to TRBJ2-3; D not certain. The CDR3 sequence is 13 residues long. V gave up 4 bases and J gave up 7 bases, with 12 bases separating them. CDR1 is WNHNN and CDR2 is SYGVQD in the germline V gene (reference sequence). CDR3 sequence: CASSVETPNTQYF. CDR3 DNA sequence: TGCGCCAGCAGTGTTGAGACTCCTAATACGCAGTATTTT.

The rearrangement uses TRBV18 and TRBJ1-6; 7 bases match TRBD1. Unmatched junction bases numbered 6, after V lost 1 base and J lost 6 bases. This CDR3 has 16 residues. The V gene's germline CDR1 is KGHSH and CDR2 LQKENI. Here the CDR3 DNA reads TGTGCCAGCTCACCACAATCAGGGGGAACTAATTCACCCCTCCACTTT. It specifies CASSPQSGGTNSPLHF.

The V call is TRBV2, the J call TRBJ2-5; 7 bases map to TRBD2. Germline V CDR1 and CDR2: SNHLY, FYNNEI. The CDR3 runs to 17 residues. V was pared by 2 bases and J by 7 bases, with 16 bases of the junction left unmatched. The CDR3 sequence is CASSEWQRDPDRATQYF. CDR3 DNA: TGTGCCAGCAGTGAATGGCAGCGGGACCCAGACCGAGCGACCCAGTACTTC.

The CDR3 protein is CASRKFTRPRGGTGELFF. In DNA form, the CDR3 reads TGTGCAAGTCGCAAATTCACTAGGCCGCGGGGGGGTACCGGGGAGCTGTTTTTT. The chain links TRBV12-2 to TRBJ2-2; TRBD2, the table's D call, lacks a check against the DNA. TRBV12-2 is termed a pseudogene. This CDR3 has 18 amino acids.

This clone was detected only a few times. The genes are TRBV4-1 and TRBJ1-2; TRBD1 aligns across 7 bases. The CDR3 has 16 amino acids. V was pared by 1 base and J by 2 bases, with 7 bases of the junction left unmatched. Germline CDR1 and CDR2: MGHRA and YSYEKL. The CDR3 DNA reads TGCGCCAGCAGCCAAGTGCAGGGGGTAGGGAACTATGGCTACACCTTC. Residues: CASSQVQGVGNYGYTF.

V gene TRBV9 combines with J gene TRBJ2-4, with 10 bases matching TRBD2. This CDR3 spans 15 amino acids. J lost 8 bases, V lost 0 bases, and 5 bases had no gene match. CDR1 and CDR2 from the germline V gene are SGDLS and YYNGEE. The CDR3 region has the DNA TGTGCCAGCAGCGTAGGGGGAAGCGGGGGGGACATTCAGTACTTC. Amino acid sequence: CASSVGGSGGDIQYF. The full variable domain, rest sourced from reference TRBV9 and TRBJ2-4, is DSGVTQTPKHLITATGQRVTLRCSPRSGDLSVYWYQQSLDQGLQFLIQYYNGEERAKGNILERFSAQQFPDLHSELNLSSLELGDSALYFCASSVGGSGGDIQYFGAGTRLSVL.

This clone was seen a handful of times. The chain joins TRBV11-3 to TRBJ2-7; D call uncertain. The CDR3 consists of 13 residues. Germline CDR1 and CDR2: SGHNT and YENEEA. V was clipped by 1 base and J by 3 bases, with 7 bases between them. CDR3 DNA sequence: TGTGCCAGCAGCTTAGGGGCTTTCTACGAGCAGTACTTC. Amino acids: CASSLGAFYEQYF.

The chain recombines TRBV28 with TRBJ2-1, with 10 bases lining up with TRBD1. J gave up 9 bases and V 4 bases, and 9 bases lay outside the gene matches. This CDR3 is built from 15 residues. CDR1 and CDR2 (germline): MDHEN, SYDVKM. The CDR3 is CASSSPETGGSEQFF. The CDR3 DNA follows: TGTGCCAGCAGTTCGCCCGAGACAGGGGGCTCTGAGCAGTTCTTC.

The rearrangement joins TRBV7-8 to TRBJ2-7, with TRBD1 identical over 8 bases. In germline, CDR1 is SGHVS, CDR2 FQNEAQ. With V trimmed by 2 bases and J by 5 bases, 8 bases remained unmatched. This CDR3 has 15 amino acids. CDR3 residues: CASSLPDRGTDEQYF. CDR3 DNA sequence: TGTGCCAGCAGCTTACCCGACAGGGGAACAGACGAGCAGTACTTC.

This clone was recorded once. V usage is TRBV19 and J usage is TRBJ1-1; no clear D gene. V lost 1 base, J lost 3 bases, and 9 bases lay in between. This CDR3 region has 14 residues. Germline assignment: CDR1 LNHDA and CDR2 SQIVND (reference sequence). The CDR3: CASSIAEGYTEAFF. The CDR3 bases are TGTGCCAGTAGTATAGCGGAGGGCTACACTGAAGCTTTCTTT.

This clone came up a few times. V and J are TRBV5-1 and TRBJ2-7, with 10 bases aligning to TRBD2. Germline CDR1 is SGHRS and CDR2 is YFSETQ. Germline trimming cut 4 bases from V and 0 bases from J; bases unmatched to any gene: 4. The CDR3 is 15 amino acids. Here the CDR3 reads CASSVGTSDSYEQYF. CDR3 bases: TGCGCCAGCAGCGTCGGGACTAGCGACTCCTACGAGCAGTACTTC.

This chain joins TRBV7-2 and TRBJ2-1; TRBD2 aligns across 13 bases. The CDR3 is 15 amino acids. The germline CDR1 and CDR2 sequences are SGHTA and FQGNSA. V was clipped by 5 bases and J by 5 bases; unmatched bases: 3. This chain's CDR3 is CASSLGLAGNNEQFF. The CDR3 region has the DNA TGTGCCAGCAGCCTGGGACTAGCGGGAAACAATGAGCAGTTCTTC.

J is TRBJ2-1 and V is TRBV6-1; 7 bases are shared with TRBD2. The CDR3 is 14 residues long. Germline CDR1 and CDR2: MNHNS and SASEGT. Unmatched junction bases numbered 10, after V lost 6 bases and J lost 8 bases. The CDR3 DNA reads TGTGCCAGCAGCATTGCTGGGGGGGACGATGAGCAGTTCTTC. Translating it yields CASSIAGGDDEQFF.

The chain recombines TRBV7-2 with TRBJ1-1; D remains ambiguous. The CDR3 is 13 residues long. V lost 6 bases, J lost 1 base, and 9 bases lay in between. Germline CDR1 reads SGHTA; CDR2 reads FQGNSA. Here the CDR3 reads CASRRQENTEAFF. For the CDR3, the DNA is TGTGCCAGCAGACGTCAGGAGAACACTGAAGCTTTCTTT.

This clone was picked up a small number of times. This chain uses TRBV2 with TRBJ2-7; D remains unclear. This CDR3 comprises 12 residues. Trimming stripped 5 bases from V and 1 base from J, with 6 bases between. The germline CDR1 and CDR2 sequences are SNHLY and FYNNEI. CDR3 in amino acids: CASSSTSYEQYF. Here the CDR3 DNA reads TGTGCCAGCAGTTCTACTTCCTACGAGCAGTACTTC.

CDR3 loop: CASSWTPGLSTGELFF. The CDR3 nucleotides read TGTGCCAGCAGTTGGACGCCGGGACTTAGCACCGGGGAGCTGTTTTTT. The V call is TRBV7-2, the J call TRBJ2-2; weak D call: TRBD2 (6 bases). Looked up from germline, CDR1 is SGHTA and CDR2 is FQGNSA. The CDR3 loop spans 16 amino acids. V lost 6 bases, J lost 4 bases, and 18 bases lay in between.

V usage is TRBV4-1 and J usage is TRBJ2-7; TRBD1 matches 9 bases. With V trimmed by 3 bases and J by 7 bases, 16 bases remained unmatched. This CDR3 is 17 amino acids long. Germline V CDR1 and CDR2: MGHRA, YSYEKL. CDR3 nucleotide sequence: TGCGCCAGCAGCCAGATTTCCCCGGGACAGGGTCCACGGGAGCAGTACTTC. It translates to CASSQISPGQGPREQYF.

In DNA form, the CDR3 reads TGTGCCAGCAGCTTAGCAGGGGGCGAGCAGTACTTC. Protein sequence: CASSLAGGEQYF. The chain joins TRBV7-9 to TRBJ2-7; a possible D gene is TRBD1 (6 bases). Trimming removed 0 bases at V and 6 bases at J, with 6 bases between. CDR3 size: 12 residues. Germline V lookup: CDR1 SEHNR, CDR2 FQNEAQ (reference sequence).

The chain has TRBV5-6 and TRBJ1-2; D is ambiguous. Germline CDR1 and CDR2: SGHDT and YYEEEE. V was trimmed by 2 bases and J by 10 bases, leaving 12 bases between them. The CDR3 extends over 12 amino acids. This CDR3 reads CASSLIQQDYTF. The DNA of the CDR3 is TGTGCCAGCAGCTTAATTCAACAAGACTACACCTTC.

The V and J genes are TRBV28 and TRBJ1-6; 8 nucleotides agree with TRBD1. Germline-derived CDR1 and CDR2 are MDHEN and SYDVKM. The CDR3 is made up of 17 amino acids. The V and J ends lost 6 bases and 5 bases, in that order; junction bases with no gene match: 12. The chain's CDR3 is CASSPRAGGDHNSPLHF. The CDR3 DNA reads as TGTGCCAGCAGCCCAAGGGCAGGGGGCGACCATAATTCACCCCTCCACTTT.

The CDR3 here is CASRGEGGNYGYTF. DNA of the CDR3: TGTGCCAGCAGGGGGGAGGGGGGTAACTATGGCTACACCTTC. The V and J genes are TRBV2 and TRBJ1-2, with a tentative D call TRBD1 (6 bases). Between the trimmed V and J ends, which lost 6 bases and 1 base, there was a span of 12 bases. From germline, CDR1 is SNHLY and CDR2 FYNNEI. The CDR3 is made up of 14 amino acids.

This CDR3 reads CAWSEQGMEAFF. The CDR3 nucleotides are TGTGCCTGGAGCGAACAGGGTATGGAAGCTTTCTTT. This sequence joins TRBV30 and TRBJ1-1, with D perhaps matching TRBD1 (6 bases). Trimming removed 3 bases at V and 8 bases at J, with 13 bases between. Looked up from germline, CDR1 is GTSNPN and CDR2 is SVGIG (reference sequence). This CDR3 is 12 amino acids long. The full variable domain, its missing parts supplied by reference TRBV30 and TRBJ1-1, is SQTIHQWPATLVQPVGSPLSLECTVEGTSNPNLYWYRQAAGRGLQLLFYSVGIGQISSEVPQNLSASRPQDRQFILSSKKLLLSDSGFYLCAWSEQGMEAFFGQGTRLTVV.

The chain is built from TRBV18 and TRBJ2-2; 7 positions match TRBD2. J gave up 5 bases and V 3 bases, and 9 bases lay outside the gene matches. The CDR3 is 16 residues long. CDR1 and CDR2 from the germline V gene are KGHSH and LQKENI. CDR3 in amino acids: CASSPSLQGGTGELFF. CDR3 DNA sequence: TGTGCCAGCTCACCGTCATTGCAGGGAGGGACCGGGGAGCTGTTTTTT.

The CDR3 loop is CASSQAPRGSYNEQFF. CDR3 coding DNA: TGCGCCAGCAGCCAAGCCCCCAGGGGCTCCTACAATGAGCAGTTCTTC. The genes are TRBV4-1 and TRBJ2-1, with D tentatively TRBD1 (6 bases). Between the trimmed V and J ends, which lost 1 base and 0 bases, there was a span of 10 bases. CDR3 size: 16 residues. Per the germline V gene, CDR1 is MGHRA and CDR2 is YSYEKL.

The CDR3 loop reads CASSLGTMNTEAFF. The CDR3 DNA reads as TGTGCCAGCAGTTTGGGCACCATGAACACTGAAGCTTTCTTT. The genes are TRBV28 and TRBJ1-1; D not resolved. V was shortened by 3 bases and J by 0 bases, with 8 bases between the two germline ends. CDR1 MDHEN and CDR2 SYDVKM come from the germline V gene. The CDR3 runs 14 residues.

V and J are TRBV7-2 and TRBJ2-1; 12 nucleotides match TRBD2. Germline V gene lookup returns CDR1 SGHTA and CDR2 FQGNSA. V shed 2 bases, J shed 7 bases, and the junction held 3 bases outside the gene matches. This CDR3 has 15 amino acids. CDR3 region: CASSLLAGGLNEQFF. CDR3 bases: TGTGCCAGCAGCTTACTAGCGGGAGGGCTGAATGAGCAGTTCTTC.